Presented here are 24 T cell receptor beta chains from one specimen sequenced in a study of blood T cell repertoires in COVID-19. Sequencing was performed with immunoSEQ multiplex PCR; in TCRdb, only in-frame clones are kept and a portion is missing. The data contain around 91,000 clones, 79% of them seen just once; the ten biggest clones take up around 18%. The sequencing input was peripheral blood. These receptors were obtained from a woman older than 75 with active or convalescent COVID-19.

This chain uses TRBV18 with TRBJ1-5; 7 bases line up with TRBD1. Germline V gene sequence: CDR1 KGHSH, CDR2 LQKENI. V lost 6 bases and J lost 1; bases outside the gene matches: 9. This CDR3 is built from 16 residues. CDR3 sequence reads: CASSRGQPRSNQPQHF. In DNA form, the CDR3 reads TGTGCCAGCTCCCGGGGACAGCCAAGGAGCAATCAGCCCCAGCATTTT.

V and J are TRBV28 and TRBJ2-5, with 9 bases lining up with TRBD1. The germline V gene encodes CDR1 MDHEN and CDR2 SYDVKM. CDR3 length: 15 residues. The ends lost 3 bases at V and 7 bases at J; junction bases unmatched: 9. The DNA of the CDR3 is TGTGCCAGCAGTTTGCCGGGACAGGGCCCCGGGACCCAGTACTTC. This encodes CASSLPGQGPGTQYF.

Remarks on this clone: One end of the junction fails to match germline, which may point to a read error. CDR3 amino acids: CASTEQTGNSYEQYF. DNA of the CDR3: TGTGCCAGCACCGAACAGACAGGGAACAGCTACGAGCAGTACTTC. The chain joins TRBV5-1 to TRBJ2-7; 7 positions agree with TRBD1. The CDR3 runs to 15 residues. The germline V gene has CDR1 SGHRS and CDR2 YFSETQ.

The rearrangement uses TRBV5-1 and TRBJ2-1, with D hard to call. The CDR3 totals 13 residues. Germline values: CDR1 SGHRS, CDR2 YFSETQ. The V gene lost 0 bases and the J gene lost 12 bases, with 13 bases spanning the gap. The DNA for the CDR3 is TGCGCCAGCAGCTTGGACGGCAGCTCGGGGCAGTTCTTC. Translating gives CASSLDGSSGQFF.

This sequence joins TRBV28 and TRBJ1-2; D perhaps matches TRBD1 (5 bases). V lost 6 bases and J lost 8, with 16 bases in between. This CDR3 region has 13 residues. Germline CDR1 and CDR2: MDHEN and SYDVKM. The DNA for the CDR3 is TGTGCCAGCAGGGGGGGTCCGGGCTCGGGCTACACCTTC. Protein sequence: CASRGGPGSGYTF.

Comment on this clone: Other nucleotide sequences in the sample specify the same CDR3. The chain employs TRBV11-1 and TRBJ2-7; a possible D gene is TRBD1 (5 bases). The CDR3 consists of 14 residues. Looked up from germline, CDR1 is SGHAT and CDR2 is FQDESV (reference sequence). Between the trimmed V and J ends, which lost 1 base and 2 bases, there was a span of 9 bases. DNA of the CDR3: TGTGCCAGCAGCTTAGGGCAGGGTGCCTACGAGCAGTACTTC. Its translation: CASSLGQGAYEQYF.

This rearrangement joins TRBV11-3 to TRBJ2-3, with 7 positions matching TRBD2. Germline V gene sequence: CDR1 SGHNT, CDR2 YENEEA. V gave up 4 bases and J gave up 0 bases; unmatched junction bases: 7. The CDR3 sequence is 16 residues long. The CDR3 coding sequence is TGTGCCAGCAGCTCGGTGGGGGGGGGTAGCACAGATACGCAGTATTTT. Translation: CASSSVGGGSTDTQYF. Based on the CDR3 plus reference TRBV11-3 and TRBJ2-3, the full variable domain is EAGVVQSPRYKIIEKKQPVAFWCNPISGHNTLYWYLQNLGQGPELLIRYENEEAVDDSQLPKDRFSAERLKGVDSTLKIQPAELGDSAVYLCASSSVGGGSTDTQYFGPGTRLTVL.

V usage is TRBV15 and J usage is TRBJ1-4; D call uncertain. V was pared by 3 bases and J by 11 bases, with 10 bases between. CDR3 length equals 12 residues. Germline CDR1 and CDR2: LNHNV and YYDKDF (reference sequence). The DNA of the CDR3 is TGTGCCACCAGCAGGTGGGGAGAGAAACTGTTTTTT. It yields the protein CATSRWGEKLFF.

This clone was recorded only once. The chain has TRBV9 and TRBJ1-2, with a weak D call TRBD1 (5 bases). The CDR3 spans 14 residues. Germline V lookup: CDR1 SGDLS, CDR2 YYNGEE. Trimming stripped 4 bases from V and 8 bases from J, with 18 bases between. The CDR3 region is CASSRREGRGGYTF. The CDR3 DNA is TGTGCCAGCAGCCGTCGGGAGGGGAGGGGCGGCTACACCTTC.

The V call is TRBV6-5, the J call TRBJ2-7; TRBD2 agrees at 8 bases. CDR1 and CDR2 from the germline V gene are MNHEY and SVGAGI. The CDR3 runs to 13 residues. Unmatched junction bases numbered 3, after V lost 5 bases and J lost 3 bases. Here the CDR3 reads CASSTGLVYEQYF. The CDR3 nucleotides read TGTGCCAGCAGTACGGGACTAGTCTACGAGCAGTACTTC.

Worth noting for this clone: The junction and the germline gene differ at one end; a read error may be behind it. This chain links TRBV5-1 with TRBJ2-7; maybe TRBD2 (5 bases). Germline CDR1 SGHRS, CDR2 YFSETQ. The CDR3 runs 14 residues. DNA of the CDR3: TGTGCCAGCATCGACCCGTCTGGAGGAGACGGCCAGTACTTC. The encoded protein is CASIDPSGGDGQYF.

This clone was observed once. This chain joins TRBV7-6 and TRBJ1-1; 9 bases agree with TRBD1. The CDR3 is 15 residues long. The V segment lost 3 bases and the J segment 3 bases; nucleotides outside the gene matches: 5. The germline CDR1 and CDR2 sequences are SGHVS and FNYEAQ. The CDR3 region is CASSLQQGAHTEAFF. CDR3 DNA: TGTGCCAGCAGCTTGCAACAGGGGGCCCACACTGAAGCTTTCTTT.

CDR3 nucleotide sequence: TGCGCCAGCAGTCAATCCCCGGACAGATCCCTCTACGAGCAGTACTTC. This encodes CASSQSPDRSLYEQYF. The chain couples TRBV23-1 to TRBJ2-7, with TRBD1 as a possible D gene (6 bases). TRBV23-1 is marked as an open reading frame, function uncertain. V was shortened by 0 bases and J by 3 bases, with 15 bases between the two germline ends. The CDR3 runs 16 residues.

On this clone: Mismatch with germline at one junction end may stem from a read error. The CDR3, as DNA: TGTGCCAGCAGCTTAGGAGATCTAGCGGGAGTGTACGGGCAGTACTTC. Its protein is CASSLGDLAGVYGQYF. The V call is TRBV7-9, the J call TRBJ2-7; 10 bases agree with TRBD2. CDR3 length: 16 residues. The V gene's germline CDR1 is SEHNR and CDR2 FQNEAQ (reference sequence).

The chain carries TRBV25-1 and TRBJ2-7; D is ambiguous. Looked up from germline, CDR1 is MGHDK and CDR2 is SYGVNS. V was cut by 3 bases and J by 3 bases, with 12 bases left in between. The CDR3 runs to 14 residues. This chain's CDR3 is CASSDVSRSYEQYF. CDR3 DNA: TGTGCCAGCAGTGACGTGTCCAGAAGCTACGAGCAGTACTTC.

The V gene is TRBV28, the J gene TRBJ2-7; the D gene is possibly TRBD1 (5 bases). Germline CDR1 is MDHEN and CDR2 is SYDVKM. V lost 2 bases, J lost 5 bases, and 16 bases lay in between. This CDR3 contains 15 residues. The CDR3 protein is CASSLRSGMVHEQYF. The CDR3, as DNA: TGTGCCAGCAGTTTAAGGTCAGGGATGGTGCACGAGCAGTACTTC.

The rearrangement links TRBV29-1 to TRBJ1-2, with TRBD1 as a possible D gene (6 bases). Trimming shortened V by 3 bases and J by 5 bases, and 10 bases separated the two germline ends. In germline, CDR1 is SQVTM, CDR2 ANQGSEA. This CDR3 has 12 residues. In DNA, the CDR3 is TGCAGCGTTGAGCGGCAGGGGTATGGCTACACCTTC. Encoded protein: CSVERQGYGYTF.

The chain carries TRBV4-2 and TRBJ1-3; 8 nucleotides align to TRBD1. Germline CDR1 reads LGHNA; CDR2 reads YNFKEQ. V was clipped by 1 base and J by 2 bases; unmatched bases: 7. There are 17 residues in the CDR3. The CDR3 protein is CASSQVRAGGPGNTIYF. Here the CDR3 DNA reads TGTGCCAGCAGCCAAGTAAGGGCAGGGGGCCCTGGAAACACCATATATTTT.

This clone was observed a handful of times. The chain joins TRBV7-9 to TRBJ1-2, with 8 positions matching TRBD1. Germline CDR1 SEHNR, CDR2 FQNEAQ (reference sequence). J lost 5 bases, V lost 5 bases, and 7 bases had no gene match. This CDR3 has 14 residues. CDR3 sequence: CASSTGQGGYGYTF. CDR3 coding DNA: TGTGCCAGCAGCACCGGACAGGGAGGATATGGCTACACCTTC.

V is TRBV5-4 and J is TRBJ2-5; 10 nucleotides align to TRBD2. The CDR3 totals 15 residues. Germline V CDR1 and CDR2: SGHNT, YYREEE (reference sequence). The ends lost 3 bases at V and 5 bases at J; junction bases unmatched: 7. CDR3 in DNA: TGTGCCAGCAGCTCCAAGCGGGAGGGCGGCGAGACCCAGTACTTC. As protein: CASSSKREGGETQYF.

The J gene is TRBJ1-2, the V gene TRBV4-2, with 7 bases identical to TRBD1. V was clipped by 2 bases and J by 6 bases; unmatched bases: 15. The CDR3 runs to 17 residues. CDR1 is LGHNA, CDR2 YNFKEQ, per germline. In DNA form, the CDR3 reads TGTGCCAGCAGCCAACCTACAGCCAAGACAGGGAATCATGGCTACACCTTC. Translated, it gives CASSQPTAKTGNHGYTF.

This chain joins TRBV6-6 and TRBJ2-1, with 7 nucleotides matching TRBD2. CDR1 is MNHNY, CDR2 SVGAGI, per germline (reference sequence). Losses at the gene ends were 8 bases for V and 3 bases for J; bases not matched to a gene: 7. The CDR3 consists of 14 residues. For the CDR3, the DNA is TGTGCCAGCTTCCGGGACTACCTCTACAATGAGCAGTTCTTC. Residues: CASFRDYLYNEQFF.

The rearrangement uses TRBV3-1 (or the pseudogene TRBV3-2) and TRBJ2-5, with 9 bases identical to TRBD2. The CDR3 has 17 amino acids. With V trimmed by 1 base and J by 5 bases, 11 bases remained unmatched. Per germline, CDR1 LGHDT and CDR2 YNNKEL (reference sequence). The chain's CDR3 is CASSQGASGAPGETQYF. The CDR3 bases are TGTGCCAGCAGCCAAGGGGCTAGCGGGGCCCCAGGGGAGACCCAGTACTTC.

The sample holds a few counts of this clone. J is TRBJ2-1 and V is TRBV7-8; possibly TRBD2 for D (6 bases). V was trimmed by 0 bases and J by 2 bases, leaving 11 bases between them. This CDR3 is 16 amino acids long. Germline CDR1 SGHVS, CDR2 FQNEAQ. The CDR3 reads CASSLAVGGAYNEQFF. The CDR3 DNA is TGTGCCAGCAGCTTAGCAGTGGGGGGAGCCTACAATGAGCAGTTCTTC. The whole variable domain, filled in from reference TRBV7-8 and TRBJ2-1, reads GAGVSQSPRYKVAKRGQDVALRCDPISGHVSLFWYQQALGQGPEFLTYFQNEAQLDKSGLPSDRFFAERPEGSVSTLKIQRTQQEDSAVYLCASSLAVGGAYNEQFFGPGTRLTVL.